The TCR beta chain described here comes from a study of cytomegalovirus exposure and HLA in healthy donors. As concerns this clone: Its antigen is currently unknown.

It was with 60 Vbeta and 13 Jbeta primers that the PCR ran. Assay: immunoSEQ multiplex PCR; the TCRdb copy retains only in-frame clones and omits some. The sample contains about 130,000 clones, roughly three quarters of which appear only once. V was trimmed by 4 bases and J by 5 bases, leaving 11 bases between them. Germline V CDR1 and CDR2: MNHNS, SASEGT. The CDR3 is made up of 14 amino acids. Study findings and constraints: A prior analysis recorded that most TCR beta V segments were productive about 90% or about 30% of the time. Other equally common chains were less clonally expanded than HLA-associated TCR beta chains, a later analysis showed. Analysis was carried out at a later point, and it linked a missense DCLRE1C variant to TCR beta V- and J-gene trimming.

Specimen: PBMCs. The source of this sequence is a woman aged 55-70 years in good health and CMV-seronegative. This rearrangement joins TRBV6-1 to TRBJ2-2; possible D gene TRBD1, 6 bases. CDR3 in amino acids: CASSVGGWTGELFF. CDR3 DNA sequence: TGTGCCAGCAGTGTTGGGGGCTGGACCGGGGAGCTGTTTTTT.